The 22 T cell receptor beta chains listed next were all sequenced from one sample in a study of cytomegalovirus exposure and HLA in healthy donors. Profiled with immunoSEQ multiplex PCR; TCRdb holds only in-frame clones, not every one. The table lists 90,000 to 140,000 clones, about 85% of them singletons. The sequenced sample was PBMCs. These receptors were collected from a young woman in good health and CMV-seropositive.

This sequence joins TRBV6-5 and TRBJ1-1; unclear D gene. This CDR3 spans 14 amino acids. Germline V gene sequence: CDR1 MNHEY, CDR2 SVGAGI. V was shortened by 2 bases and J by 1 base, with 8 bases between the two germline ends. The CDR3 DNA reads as TGTGCCAGCAGTTACGACCGCGGGAACACTGAAGCTTTCTTT. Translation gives CASSYDRGNTEAFF.

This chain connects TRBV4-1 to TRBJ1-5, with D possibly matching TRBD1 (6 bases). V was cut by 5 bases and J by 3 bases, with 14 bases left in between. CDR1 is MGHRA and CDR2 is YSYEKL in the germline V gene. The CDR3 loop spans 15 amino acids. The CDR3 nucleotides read TGCGCCAGCAGCTCATTCAGGGGACCCAATCAGCCCCAGCATTTT. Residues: CASSSFRGPNQPQHF.

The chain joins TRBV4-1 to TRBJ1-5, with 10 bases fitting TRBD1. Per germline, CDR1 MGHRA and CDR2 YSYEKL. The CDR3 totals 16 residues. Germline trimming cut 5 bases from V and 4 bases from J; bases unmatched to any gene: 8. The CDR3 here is CASSSRRDRGNQPQHF. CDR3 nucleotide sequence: TGCGCCAGCAGCTCAAGGCGGGACAGGGGAAATCAGCCCCAGCATTTT.

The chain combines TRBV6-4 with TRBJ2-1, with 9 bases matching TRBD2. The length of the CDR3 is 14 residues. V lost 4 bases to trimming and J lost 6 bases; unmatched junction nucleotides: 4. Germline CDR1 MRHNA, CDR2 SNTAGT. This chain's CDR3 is CASSVIAGVNEQFF. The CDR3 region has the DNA TGTGCCAGCAGTGTGATAGCGGGAGTCAATGAGCAGTTCTTC.

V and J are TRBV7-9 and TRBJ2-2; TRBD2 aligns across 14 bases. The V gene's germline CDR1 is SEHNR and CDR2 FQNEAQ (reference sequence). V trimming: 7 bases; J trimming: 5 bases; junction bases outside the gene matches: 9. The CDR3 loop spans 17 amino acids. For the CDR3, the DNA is TGTGCCAGCACGGGACTAGCGGGAGTAGTTTGGACCGGGGAGCTGTTTTTT. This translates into CASTGLAGVVWTGELFF.

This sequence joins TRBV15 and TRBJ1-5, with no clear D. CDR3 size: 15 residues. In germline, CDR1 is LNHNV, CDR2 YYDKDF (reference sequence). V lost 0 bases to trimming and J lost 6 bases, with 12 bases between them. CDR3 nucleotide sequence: TGTGCCACCAGCAGAGATCGGGGTGGATCTCAGCCCCAGCATTTT. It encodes CATSRDRGGSQPQHF.

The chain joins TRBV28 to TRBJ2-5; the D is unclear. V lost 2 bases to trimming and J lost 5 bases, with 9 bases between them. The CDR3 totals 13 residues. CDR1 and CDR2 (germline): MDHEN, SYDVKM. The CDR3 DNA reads TGTGCCAGCAGTTTAACCCCCCGGGAGACCCAGTACTTC. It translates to CASSLTPRETQYF.

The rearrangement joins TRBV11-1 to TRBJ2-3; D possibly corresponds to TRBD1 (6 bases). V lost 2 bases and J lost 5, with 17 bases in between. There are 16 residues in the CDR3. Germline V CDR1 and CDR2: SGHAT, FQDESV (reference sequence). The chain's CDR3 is CASSLWGGTGRDTQYF. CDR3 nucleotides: TGTGCCAGCAGCTTATGGGGCGGAACAGGGAGAGATACGCAGTATTTT.

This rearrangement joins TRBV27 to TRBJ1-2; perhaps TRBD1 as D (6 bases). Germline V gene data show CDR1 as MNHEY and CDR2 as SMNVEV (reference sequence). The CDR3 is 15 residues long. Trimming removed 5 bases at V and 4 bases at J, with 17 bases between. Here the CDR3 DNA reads TGTGCCAGCAGTACTGACCTGACAGGTCTCTATGGCTACACCTTC. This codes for CASSTDLTGLYGYTF.

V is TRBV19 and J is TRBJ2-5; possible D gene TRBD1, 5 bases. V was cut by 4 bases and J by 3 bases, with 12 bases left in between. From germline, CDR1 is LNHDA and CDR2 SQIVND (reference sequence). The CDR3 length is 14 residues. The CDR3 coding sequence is TGTGCCAGTAGTACCGACAGTGCAGAAGAGACCCAGTACTTC. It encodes CASSTDSAEETQYF.

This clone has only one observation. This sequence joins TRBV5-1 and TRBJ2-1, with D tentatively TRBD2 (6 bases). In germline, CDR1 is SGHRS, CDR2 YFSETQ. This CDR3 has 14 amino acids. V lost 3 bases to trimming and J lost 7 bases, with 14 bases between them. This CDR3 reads CASSWTGVRNEQFF. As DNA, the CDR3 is TGCGCCAGCAGCTGGACGGGAGTTAGGAATGAGCAGTTCTTC.

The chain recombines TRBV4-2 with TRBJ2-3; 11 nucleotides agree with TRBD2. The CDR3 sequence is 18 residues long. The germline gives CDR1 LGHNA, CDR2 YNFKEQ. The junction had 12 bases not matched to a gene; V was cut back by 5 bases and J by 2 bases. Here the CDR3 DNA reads TGTGCCAGCAGCGCCGGGACTAGCGGAAACGCCTACACAGATACGCAGTATTTT. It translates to CASSAGTSGNAYTDTQYF.

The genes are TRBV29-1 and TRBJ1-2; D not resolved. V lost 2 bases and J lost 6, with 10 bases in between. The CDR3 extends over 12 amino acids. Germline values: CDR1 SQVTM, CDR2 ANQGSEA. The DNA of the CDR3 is TGCAGCGTTGAAAGGCTGCGGGATGGCTACACCTTC. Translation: CSVERLRDGYTF. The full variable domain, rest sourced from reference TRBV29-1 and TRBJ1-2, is SAVISQKPSRDICQRGTSLTIQCQVDSQVTMMFWYRQQPGQSLTLIATANQGSEATYESGFVIDKFPISRPNLTFSTLTVSNMSPEDSSIYLCSVERLRDGYTFGSGTRLTVV.

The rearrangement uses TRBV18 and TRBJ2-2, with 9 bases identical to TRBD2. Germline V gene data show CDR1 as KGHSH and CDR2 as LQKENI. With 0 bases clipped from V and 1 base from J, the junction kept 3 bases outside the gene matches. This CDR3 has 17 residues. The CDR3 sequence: CASSPPERGVNTGELFF. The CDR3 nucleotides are TGTGCCAGCTCACCACCTGAGCGGGGGGTGAACACCGGGGAGCTGTTTTTT.

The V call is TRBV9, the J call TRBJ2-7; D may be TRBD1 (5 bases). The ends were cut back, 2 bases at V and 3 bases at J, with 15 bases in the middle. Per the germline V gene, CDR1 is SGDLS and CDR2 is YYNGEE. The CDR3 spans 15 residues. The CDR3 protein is CASSVATGAGYEQYF. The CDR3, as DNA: TGTGCCAGCAGCGTCGCAACAGGCGCCGGCTACGAGCAGTACTTC.

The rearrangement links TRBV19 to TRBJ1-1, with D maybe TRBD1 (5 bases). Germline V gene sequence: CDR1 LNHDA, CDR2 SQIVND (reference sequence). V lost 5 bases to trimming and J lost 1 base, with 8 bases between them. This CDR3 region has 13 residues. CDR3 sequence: CASSSTGNTEAFF. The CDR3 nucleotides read TGTGCCAGTAGTTCCACAGGGAACACTGAAGCTTTCTTT.

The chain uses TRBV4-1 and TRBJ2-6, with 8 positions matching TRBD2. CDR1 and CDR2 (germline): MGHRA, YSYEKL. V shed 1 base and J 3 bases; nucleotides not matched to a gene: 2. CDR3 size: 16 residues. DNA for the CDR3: TGCGCCAGCAGCCAAGTAGCGGGGAGTGGGGCCAACGTCCTGACTTTC. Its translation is CASSQVAGSGANVLTF.

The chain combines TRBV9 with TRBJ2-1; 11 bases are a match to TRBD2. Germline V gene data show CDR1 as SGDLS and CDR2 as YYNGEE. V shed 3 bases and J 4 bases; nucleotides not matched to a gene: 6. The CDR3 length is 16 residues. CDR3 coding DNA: TGTGCCAGCAGCGCCCCTAGCGGGGGGCTTTACAATGAGCAGTTCTTC. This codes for CASSAPSGGLYNEQFF.

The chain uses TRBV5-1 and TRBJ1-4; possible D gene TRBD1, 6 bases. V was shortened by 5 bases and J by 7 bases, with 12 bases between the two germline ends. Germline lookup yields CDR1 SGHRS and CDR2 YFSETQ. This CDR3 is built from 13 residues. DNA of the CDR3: TGCGCCAGCAGAAGGGGGGGAAGTGAAAAACTGTTTTTT. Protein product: CASRRGGSEKLFF. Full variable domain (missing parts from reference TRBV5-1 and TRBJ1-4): KAGVTQTPRYLIKTRGQQVTLSCSPISGHRSVSWYQQTPGQGLQFLFEYFSETQRNKGNFPGRFSGRQFSNSRSEMNVSTLELGDSALYLCASRRGGSEKLFFGSGTQLSVL.

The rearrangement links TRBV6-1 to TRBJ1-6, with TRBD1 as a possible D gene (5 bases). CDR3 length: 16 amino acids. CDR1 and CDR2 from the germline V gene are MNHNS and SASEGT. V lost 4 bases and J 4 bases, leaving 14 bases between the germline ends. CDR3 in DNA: TGTGCCAGCAGTGCTCTTGGGGCGGCTTATAATTCACCCCTCCACTTT. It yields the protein CASSALGAAYNSPLHF.

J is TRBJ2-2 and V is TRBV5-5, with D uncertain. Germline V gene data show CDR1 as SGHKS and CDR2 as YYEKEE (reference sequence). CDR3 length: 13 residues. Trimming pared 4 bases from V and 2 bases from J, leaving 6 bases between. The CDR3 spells CASSPENTGELFF. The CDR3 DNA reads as TGTGCCAGCAGCCCAGAAAACACCGGGGAGCTGTTTTTT.

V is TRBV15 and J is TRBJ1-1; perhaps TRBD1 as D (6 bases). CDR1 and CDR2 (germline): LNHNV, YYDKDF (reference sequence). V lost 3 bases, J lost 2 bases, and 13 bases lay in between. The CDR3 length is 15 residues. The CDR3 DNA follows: TGTGCCACCAGCAGTGACGGACAGATTAACACTGAAGCTTTCTTT. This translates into CATSSDGQINTEAFF.